Below are 10 T cell receptor beta chains sequenced from a single sample in a study of cytomegalovirus exposure and HLA in healthy donors. Primers for the PCR totalled 60 Vbeta and 13 Jbeta. TCRdb's table, derived via immunoSEQ multiplex PCR, lists solely in-frame clones and lacks some. The table includes roughly 120,000 clones, roughly 85% detected once. Sequencing input: PBMCs. These receptors came from a man between 25 and 39 years old in good health and CMV-seropositive.

The rearrangement uses TRBV28 and TRBJ2-7, with a possible D match to TRBD1 (6 bases). Germline assignment: CDR1 MDHEN and CDR2 SYDVKM. This CDR3 is built from 15 residues. Trimming cost V 5 bases and J 3 bases, with 17 bases left between them. The DNA for the CDR3 is TGTGCCAGCAGTCCAATTAGGACAGCGTTCTACGAGCAGTACTTC. Amino acid sequence: CASSPIRTAFYEQYF.

The V gene is TRBV5-4, the J gene TRBJ2-7; weak D call: TRBD2 (6 bases). The CDR3 loop spans 12 amino acids. V lost 10 bases and J lost 7, with 18 bases in between. In germline, CDR1 is SGHNT, CDR2 YYREEE (reference sequence). As DNA, the CDR3 is TGTGCCTTAGGAGGGGCCCTGGGAGAGCAGTACGTC. Residues: CALGGALGEQYV.

The rearrangement links TRBV4-1 to TRBJ2-1; weak D call: TRBD2 (5 bases). This CDR3 is 16 amino acids long. Per the germline V gene, CDR1 is MGHRA and CDR2 is YSYEKL. Deletions cut 1 base from V and 5 bases from J, with 15 bases between. The CDR3 region is CASSQVELVLDNEQFF. For the CDR3, the DNA is TGCGCCAGCAGCCAAGTGGAACTAGTATTGGACAATGAGCAGTTCTTC.

The chain combines TRBV25-1 with TRBJ2-1, with TRBD2 matching 9 bases. V lost 1 base, J lost 9 bases, and 10 bases stayed unmatched. The CDR3 is 16 residues long. Germline-derived CDR1 and CDR2 are MGHDK and SYGVNS. CDR3 loop: CASSELIRGGEAEQFF. CDR3 DNA sequence: TGTGCCAGCAGTGAATTAATCCGCGGGGGGGAGGCTGAGCAGTTCTTC.

V gene TRBV6-5 combines with J gene TRBJ2-2; weak D call: TRBD1 (5 bases). Germline V gene data show CDR1 as MNHEY and CDR2 as SVGAGI. V was trimmed by 7 bases and J by 3 bases, leaving 12 bases between them. CDR3 length: 14 amino acids. The CDR3 loop is CASNQDIYTGELFF. CDR3 nucleotide sequence: TGTGCCAGCAATCAGGACATATACACCGGGGAGCTGTTTTTT.

The genes are TRBV5-8 and TRBJ2-5; maybe TRBD1 (8 bases). Trimming took off 5 bases at V and 5 bases at J, with 22 bases between the two ends. Germline-derived CDR1 and CDR2 are SGHTS and YDEGEE. The CDR3 length is 16 residues. CDR3 sequence: CASSPGRQGREETQYF. In nucleotides, the CDR3 is TGTGCCAGCAGTCCCGGCCGACAGGGGAGGGAGGAGACCCAGTACTTC.

The rearrangement links TRBV6-4 to TRBJ1-1; TRBD1 agrees at 9 bases. This CDR3 has 11 amino acids. Losses at the gene ends were 6 bases for V and 9 bases for J; bases not matched to a gene: 2. Germline V gene sequence: CDR1 MRHNA, CDR2 SNTAGT. CDR3 sequence: CASRGQGKAFF. CDR3 coding DNA: TGTGCCAGCAGGGGACAGGGTAAAGCTTTCTTT.

This clone came up a few times. The V gene is TRBV4-2, the J gene TRBJ2-1; 9 bases map to TRBD2. CDR3 length: 15 residues. The V gene end was trimmed by 2 bases and the J gene end by 6 bases; junction bases not matched to a gene: 5. Germline assignment: CDR1 LGHNA and CDR2 YNFKEQ. The CDR3 region has the DNA TGTGCCAGCAGCCAATTGGCTAGCGGGACCAATGAGCAGTTCTTC. It yields the protein CASSQLASGTNEQFF.

CDR3 DNA: TGCGCCAGCAGCCAAGTGCTAGCGGGGGGTGGGAAGACCCAGTACTTC. The encoded protein is CASSQVLAGGGKTQYF. V and J are TRBV4-1 and TRBJ2-5; 11 bases line up with TRBD2. The V segment lost 1 base and the J segment 6 bases; nucleotides outside the gene matches: 7. CDR3 length: 16 amino acids. Per germline, CDR1 MGHRA and CDR2 YSYEKL.

This chain uses TRBV10-1 with TRBJ2-1, with 9 bases that match TRBD1. Germline loops: CDR1 WNHNN, CDR2 SYGVQD (reference sequence). V gave up 5 bases and J gave up 6 bases; unmatched junction bases: 8. The CDR3 runs 15 residues. The CDR3 loop reads CASSPTGGIGNEQFF. The CDR3, as DNA: TGCGCCAGCAGTCCGACAGGGGGTATCGGCAATGAGCAGTTCTTC.